The text below deals with one T cell receptor beta chain. Its antigen is unknown. This record comes from a study of cytomegalovirus exposure and HLA in healthy donors. General observations from the study: The authors assumed roughly uniform sequencing depth across donors for presence/absence analyses.

There are 15 residues in the CDR3. V was pared by 5 bases and J by 0 bases, with 11 bases between. Germline loops: CDR1 LNHDA, CDR2 SQIVND (reference sequence). In the PCR, 60 Vbeta and 13 Jbeta primers were used. Sequenced by immunoSEQ multiplex PCR; TCRdb stores in-frame clones only, minus some. The sample has hundreds of thousands of clones, over 85% seen once; the top ten hold around 2.1%. Sequencing was done on a sample of PBMCs. J is TRBJ1-3 and V is TRBV19; no firm D call. The clonotype was recovered from a woman younger than 30 in good health and CMV-seronegative. CDR3 nucleotide sequence: TGTGCCAGTAGTCTACAGAAGAGCTCTGGAAACACCATATATTTT. Encoded protein: CASSLQKSSGNTIYF.